Following are 7 T cell receptor beta chains from one sample sequenced in a study of CD8 T cells in Susac syndrome. A quantity of roughly 0.5 to 1 ug RNA underwent reverse transcription using random hexamers. TCRdb called the immunoSEQ multiplex PCR reads again in MiXCR, with one record for every CDR3 protein. The data show hundreds of thousands of distinct CDR3 sequences, roughly 90% seen once. Material: CD8+ T cells from PBMCs. The receptors stem from a human donor with multiple sclerosis.

The rearrangement links TRBV10-3 to TRBJ2-7; no reliable D call. Germline V lookup: CDR1 ENHRY, CDR2 SYGVKD. V was clipped by 6 bases and J by 2 bases, with 8 bases between them. The CDR3 totals 12 residues. The CDR3 reads CAISNAAYEQYF. In DNA form, the CDR3 reads TGTGCCATCAGCAATGCAGCCTACGAGCAGTACTTC.

This chain connects TRBV20-1 to TRBJ2-7, with 10 bases identical to TRBD1. This CDR3 has 16 residues. V was clipped by 4 bases and J by 3 bases; unmatched bases: 12. The germline gives CDR1 DFQATT, CDR2 SNEGSKA (reference sequence). CDR3 in amino acids: CSAKDLGDRGFYEQYF. The CDR3 nucleotides read TGCAGTGCTAAGGACCTAGGGGACAGGGGTTTCTACGAGCAGTACTTC.

The genes are TRBV7-9 and TRBJ2-7, with D hard to call. Germline V lookup: CDR1 SEHNR, CDR2 FQNEAQ (reference sequence). V gave up 6 bases and J gave up 4 bases, with 10 bases separating them. This CDR3 contains 12 residues. In DNA form, the CDR3 reads TGTGCCAGCAGTTCGGTGGCTTACGAGCAGTACTTC. This sequence encodes CASSSVAYEQYF.

This clonotype appeared a few times. The V and J genes are TRBV13 and TRBJ1-4, with a tentative D call TRBD1 (6 bases). The length of the CDR3 is 14 residues. Germline lookup yields CDR1 PRHDT and CDR2 FYEKMQ (reference sequence). V was cut by 5 bases and J by 5 bases, with 12 bases left in between. The CDR3 here is CASSLTGLNEKLFF. In DNA form, the CDR3 reads TGTGCCAGCAGCCTCACAGGGCTGAATGAAAAACTGTTTTTT.

The chain is built from TRBV13 and TRBJ1-4, with 7 positions matching TRBD1. Trimming at V came to 0 bases and at J to 13 bases, leaving 8 bases not matched to a gene. The CDR3 spans 14 residues. Germline V gene lookup returns CDR1 PRHDT and CDR2 FYEKMQ (reference sequence). The CDR3 reads CASSLGTGPLGLFF. The CDR3 region has the DNA TGTGCCAGCAGCTTAGGGACAGGGCCCCTCGGACTGTTTTTT. Drawing the rest from reference TRBV13 and TRBJ1-4, the complete variable domain is AAGVIQSPRHLIKEKRETATLKCYPIPRHDTVYWYQQGPGQDPQFLISFYEKMQSDKGSIPDRFSAQQFSDYHSELNMSSLELGDSALYFCASSLGTGPLGLFFGSGTQLSVL.

J is TRBJ2-4 and V is TRBV21-1; whether TRBD2, the table's D call, matches the DNA was not checked. TRBV21-1 is labeled a pseudogene. There are 16 residues in the CDR3. CDR3 region: CASSKKRGVAKNIQYF. The CDR3, as DNA: TGTGCCAGCAGCAAGAAGCGGGGGGTAGCCAAAAACATTCAGTACTTC.

The genes are TRBV20-1 and TRBJ1-1, with D unresolved. The germline V gene encodes CDR1 DFQATT and CDR2 SNEGSKA (reference sequence). Trimming took 0 bases from V and 5 from J, leaving 10 bases between them. The CDR3 is made up of 13 amino acids. CDR3 residues: CSAREWVGTEAFF. The CDR3 DNA follows: TGCAGTGCTAGAGAGTGGGTAGGGACTGAAGCTTTCTTT.